The clone carrying this T cell receptor beta chain has a handful of counts. The antigen is unknown. Trimming pared 0 bases from V and 4 bases from J, leaving 13 bases between. Germline CDR1 reads LGHNA; CDR2 reads YSLEER. The CDR3 loop spans 15 amino acids. The sample originates from a study of beta chain features in type 1 diabetes. The study's findings and limits: Shortening that was moderate but significant affected the TCRB CDR3s of Type 1 diabetes patients in all four CD4+ subsets. In type 1 diabetes patients, VDJ junctions had fewer insertions; deletions at these junctions were more frequent.

As every portion of the isolated RNA was reverse transcribed, the sequencing read expressed TCRB transcripts. Assay: immunoSEQ multiplex PCR; the TCRdb copy retains only in-frame clones and omits some. The table includes roughly 260,000 clones, roughly 21% detected once. Stem cell-like memory, regulatory, central memory and naive CD4+ cells were sorted via CD45RO/CCR7/CD25/CD127/CD95/CD27. Input material: naive CD4+ T cells from blood. The V call is TRBV4-3, the J call TRBJ2-7, with a possible D match to TRBD1 (5 bases). The clonotype originates from a woman aged 40 to 50 with type 1 diabetes. The CDR3 spells CASSQDRRGRYEQYF. The CDR3 bases are TGCGCCAGCAGCCAAGATCGTAGGGGCCGATACGAGCAGTACTTC.